Listed here are 7 T cell receptor beta chains from one sample, sequenced in a study of blood T cell repertoires in COVID-19. Method: immunoSEQ multiplex PCR; TCRdb's copy keeps in-frame clones and lacks some. The sample has about 400,000 clones; approximately 88% are singletons. Sequences were obtained from PBMCs or T cells enriched from blood (not recorded which). All receptors derive from a woman between 25 and 40 years old with acute COVID-19.

The V and J genes are TRBV3-1 (or the pseudogene TRBV3-2) and TRBJ1-4; D call uncertain. There are 13 residues in the CDR3. CDR1 is LGHDT, CDR2 YNNKEL, per germline (reference sequence). The ends were cut back, 9 bases at V and 0 bases at J, with 8 bases in the middle. Here the CDR3 reads CASRDATNEKLFF. CDR3 DNA: TGTGCCAGTCGAGATGCAACTAATGAAAAACTGTTTTTT.

The J gene is TRBJ1-4, the V gene TRBV9; TRBD1 might be the D (5 bases). V was pared by 5 bases and J by 4 bases, with 9 bases between. The CDR3 contains 13 residues. Germline CDR1 is SGDLS and CDR2 is YYNGEE. The CDR3 DNA reads as TGTGCCAGCAGTCAGGGTGGTAATGAAAAACTGTTTTTT. Translation gives CASSQGGNEKLFF.

This clone was seen a handful of times. The chain recombines TRBV5-1 with TRBJ2-2; TRBD2 is a possible D gene (6 bases). V gave up 2 bases and J gave up 6 bases, with 8 bases separating them. The germline gives CDR1 SGHRS, CDR2 YFSETQ. The CDR3 consists of 13 residues. CDR3: CASSFSGAGELFF. CDR3 in DNA: TGCGCCAGCAGCTTTTCGGGGGCCGGGGAGCTGTTTTTT. The full variable domain, in which reference TRBV5-1 and TRBJ2-2 provide the parts outside the CDR3, is KAGVTQTPRYLIKTRGQQVTLSCSPISGHRSVSWYQQTPGQGLQFLFEYFSETQRNKGNFPGRFSGRQFSNSRSEMNVSTLELGDSALYLCASSFSGAGELFFGEGSRLTVL.

J is TRBJ1-2 and V is TRBV4-3; D gene ambiguous. Germline V CDR1 and CDR2: LGHNA, YSLEER. V dropped 4 bases and J dropped 2 bases, with 11 bases sitting between them. CDR3 length: 14 amino acids. Here the CDR3 reads CASSPILANYGYTF. The DNA for the CDR3 is TGCGCCAGCAGCCCAATTCTGGCCAACTATGGCTACACCTTC.

The rearrangement links TRBV7-9 to TRBJ2-7; no reliable D call. This CDR3 is built from 15 residues. Germline CDR1 is SEHNR and CDR2 is FQNEAQ (reference sequence). V was shortened by 3 bases and J by 5 bases, with 17 bases between the two germline ends. Here the CDR3 reads CASSFHTEISHEQYF. DNA of the CDR3: TGTGCCAGCAGCTTTCACACGGAGATTTCCCACGAGCAGTACTTC. The full variable domain, with the rest looked up from reference TRBV7-9 and TRBJ2-7, is DTGVSQNPRHKITKRGQNVTFRCDPISEHNRLYWYRQTLGQGPEFLTYFQNEAQLEKSRLLSDRFSAERPKGSFSTLEIQRTEQGDSAMYLCASSFHTEISHEQYFGPGTRLTVT.

The chain is built from TRBV10-3 and TRBJ2-7; tentatively, D is TRBD1 (5 bases). The CDR3 totals 14 residues. Germline V gives CDR1 ENHRY, CDR2 SYGVKD. Trimming took 4 bases from V and 5 from J, leaving 15 bases between them. This CDR3 is CAISGGRSSHEQYF. The CDR3 nucleotides are TGTGCCATCAGTGGGGGCAGGAGTTCCCACGAGCAGTACTTC.

The chain's CDR3 is CASSLGPLAGATDTQYF. In nucleotides, the CDR3 is TGCGCCAGCAGCTTGGGCCCTTTGGCTGGGGCCACAGATACGCAGTATTTT. V is TRBV5-1 and J is TRBJ2-3; tentative D call: TRBD1 (5 bases). The germline V gene encodes CDR1 SGHRS and CDR2 YFSETQ. The CDR3 sequence is 17 residues long. V lost 0 bases and J lost 2, with 16 bases in between.